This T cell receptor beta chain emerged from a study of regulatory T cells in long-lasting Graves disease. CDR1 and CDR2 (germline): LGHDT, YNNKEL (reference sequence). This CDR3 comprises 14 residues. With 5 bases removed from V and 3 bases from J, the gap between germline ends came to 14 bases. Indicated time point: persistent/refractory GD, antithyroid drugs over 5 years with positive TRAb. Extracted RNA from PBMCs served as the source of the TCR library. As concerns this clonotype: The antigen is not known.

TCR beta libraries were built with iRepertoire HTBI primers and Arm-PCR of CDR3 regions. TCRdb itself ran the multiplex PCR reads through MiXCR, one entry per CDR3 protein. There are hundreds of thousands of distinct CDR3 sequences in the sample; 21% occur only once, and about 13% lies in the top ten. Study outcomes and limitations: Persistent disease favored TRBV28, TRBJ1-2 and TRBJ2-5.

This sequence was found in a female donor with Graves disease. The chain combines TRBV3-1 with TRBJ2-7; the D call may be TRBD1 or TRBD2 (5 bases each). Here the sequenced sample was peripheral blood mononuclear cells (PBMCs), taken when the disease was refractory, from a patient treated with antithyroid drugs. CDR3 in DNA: TGTGCCAGCAGCAAAAACGAGGGGTACTACGAGCAGTACTTC. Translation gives CASSKNEGYYEQYF.